The clone carrying this T cell receptor beta chain occurred a few times. Its antigen is still unknown. The CDR3 runs to 14 residues. Trimming cost V 3 bases and J 8 bases, with 15 bases left between them. This entry comes from a study of T-cell reconstitution after alpha-beta-depleted transplantation in children. Study-level findings and limits: As was reported, about two months after transplant, alpha-beta T cells came from several hundred expanded graft clones.

Preparation of the TCRbeta library involved a method that used unique molecular identifiers. TCRdb reprocessed the PCR reads with MiXCR, giving one entry per CDR3 protein. The data contain roughly 120,000 distinct CDR3 sequences, around 23% of them singletons. The rearrangement uses TRBV12-3 or TRBV12-4 and TRBJ2-3; D might be TRBD1 (5 bases). The material was PBMCs, mostly from graft donor cells, obtained 180 days after TCRalphabeta/CD19-depleted stem cell transplant. The TCR sequence derives from a male patient aged 2 to 9 who had a stem cell transplant for chronic granulomatous disease, so the T cells may come from the graft donor. This chain's CDR3 is CASSFRQGPATQYF. The CDR3 DNA reads TGTGCCAGCAGTTTTCGCCAGGGCCCAGCTACGCAGTATTTT.